The source of this T cell receptor beta chain is a study of beta chain features in type 1 diabetes. General observations from the study: Equally in patients and controls, shorter templates might have been favored by PCR. Type 1 diabetes patients had VDJ junctions that carried fewer insertions and more deletions. Shortening of TCRB CDR3s, moderate but significant, appeared in all four CD4+ subsets of Type 1 diabetes patients.

CDR3 size: 14 residues. V was trimmed by 5 bases and J by 3 bases, leaving 13 bases between them. Germline CDR1 SQVTM, CDR2 ANQGSEA. A note on this clone: Its antigen is unidentified.

Sequencing targeted expressed TCRB transcripts, as all isolated RNA had been reverse transcribed. An average of around 3.9 million reads was obtained for naive, central memory and regulatory T cell samples. Assay used: immunoSEQ multiplex PCR; TCRdb lists only in-frame clones, some missing. The sample consists of 550,000 to 850,000 clones, over 10% of them appearing once. This rearrangement joins TRBV29-1 to TRBJ1-4; D possibly corresponds to TRBD1 (6 bases). Sequencing used naive CD4+ T cells from blood. The sequence was collected from a man between 18 and 35 years old with type 1 diabetes. CDR3 amino acids: CSVLMGAANEKLFF. The CDR3 nucleotides are TGCAGCGTTCTCATGGGGGCTGCTAATGAAAAACTGTTTTTT.